This record looks at one TCR beta chain sequence and its context. Its target is unknown. One base away lies a much larger clone, so this may be a sequencing read error. The data belong to a study of blood T cells in healthy people across ages. Findings and caveats of the study: The fall in TCR beta diversity per million T cells was roughly linear with age. CMV status of donors was unknown, possibly confounding expanded clonotype changes.

From germline, CDR1 is SNHLY and CDR2 FYNNEI. There are 14 residues in the CDR3. PCR was performed a second time for about 7 to 12 cycles using a sample-barcoded 5' primer and a J-beta primer mix. TCRdb re-analysed the 5' RACE reads in MiXCR, keeping a single row per CDR3 protein. The sample contains about 800,000 distinct CDR3 sequences, 20% to 25% of which appear only once. These records were also assigned to another study, of T cells of mothers and their children.

The sequence was collected from a boy aged 5-17 years in good health. The chain combines TRBV2 with TRBJ2-5; TRBD1 agrees at 7 bases. The sequenced sample consisted of blood. In DNA, the CDR3 is TGTGTCAGCAGCTTGGCAGGGGGTTCAGAGACCCAGTACTTC. Its translation is CVSSLAGGSETQYF.